The clone carrying this T cell receptor (beta chain) appeared once. Its antigen is still unknown. The data derive from a study of siplizumab effects on memory and regulatory T cells. Approximately 10^5 TCR templates underwent assay in every sample. Sequenced by immunoSEQ multiplex PCR; TCRdb stores in-frame clones only, minus some. In the table there are 100,000 or so clones, around 92% of which are singletons. The study's findings and limits: In the presence of siplizumab, alloreactive sequences traceable to unstimulated CD4+ memory cells were significantly reduced.

Germline values: CDR1 SGHAT, CDR2 FQNNGV. The CDR3 totals 14 residues. Trimming stripped 4 bases from V and 6 bases from J, with 16 bases between. The V gene is TRBV11-2, the J gene TRBJ2-7; D call uncertain. The clonotype comes from a human donor in good health. Some clones in this sample may be carry-over from other donors' samples. The sequencing sample was made of CD4+ T cells sorted from blood. The CDR3 region has the DNA TGTGCCAGCAGCTCCCAACTCCCTAGTGGCGAGCAGTACTTC. As protein: CASSSQLPSGEQYF.